This T cell receptor beta chain is drawn from a study of cytomegalovirus exposure and HLA in healthy donors. The PCR had 60 Vbeta and 13 Jbeta primers. Assay: immunoSEQ multiplex PCR; the TCRdb copy retains only in-frame clones and omits some. The sample shows about 180,000 clones, approximately 84% of them seen only once. Germline V gene data show CDR1 as SNHLY and CDR2 as FYNNEI. The V end was cut by 7 bases, the J end by 0 bases, with 9 bases between. The CDR3 extends over 13 amino acids. The origin of this receptor is a girl aged 10 to 17 in good health and CMV-seropositive. The sequenced material came from PBMCs. The V and J genes are TRBV2 and TRBJ2-5; D gene uncertain. CDR3 region: CASTQVYQETQYF. CDR3 nucleotide sequence: TGTGCCAGCACCCAGGTGTACCAAGAGACCCAGTACTTC.